The 10 T cell receptor beta chains listed next were all sequenced from one sample in a study of T-cell reconstitution after alpha-beta-depleted transplantation in children. A TCRbeta library incorporating unique molecular identifiers was prepared. TCRdb reprocessed the PCR reads with MiXCR, giving one entry per CDR3 protein. The table has around 800,000 distinct CDR3 sequences, roughly 15% seen once. The sequences come from PBMCs, mostly from graft donor cells, collected 360 days after TCRalphabeta/CD19-depleted stem cell transplant. These receptors were collected from a male patient aged 10 to 17 who had a stem cell transplant for acute lymphoblastic leukemia, so the T cells may come from the graft donor.

This clonotype was seen a handful of times. The CDR3: CSVVGGLAGPETQYF. CDR3 in DNA: TGCAGCGTTGTTGGGGGACTAGCGGGACCGGAGACCCAGTACTTC. This sequence joins TRBV29-1 and TRBJ2-5; 13 nucleotides align to TRBD2. This CDR3 spans 15 amino acids. Germline assignment: CDR1 SQVTM and CDR2 ANQGSEA. V gave up 4 bases and J gave up 5 bases; unmatched junction bases: 7.

Concerning this clonotype: A single base separates this from a much larger clone, so it may be a read error. The chain joins TRBV10-3 to TRBJ2-3; a weak D match, TRBD1 (6 bases). Per the germline V gene, CDR1 is ENHRY and CDR2 is SYGVKD. The CDR3 runs to 14 residues. The CDR3 DNA is TGTGCCATCAGTACAGGGTTGACCGCAGATACGCGGTATTTT. Protein product: CAISTGLTADTRYF.

The chain has TRBV7-3 and TRBJ2-7; 8 bases fit TRBD1. CDR3 size: 15 residues. Germline V gives CDR1 SGHTA, CDR2 FQGTGA. The J segment lost 7 bases and the V segment lost 5 bases, leaving 13 bases of the junction unmatched. The DNA of the CDR3 is TGTGCCAGCAGCCCCTACGTGACAGGGGTAGGGGAGCAGTACTTC. Protein: CASSPYVTGVGEQYF.

The chain links TRBV6-5 to TRBJ2-7, with 7 positions matching TRBD1. Looked up from germline, CDR1 is MNHEY and CDR2 is SVGAGI. This CDR3 has 14 residues. J lost 4 bases, V lost 4 bases, and 7 bases had no gene match. As DNA, the CDR3 is TGTGCCAGCAGTTTCACAGGGGTTCTATACGAGCAGTACTTC. Encoded protein: CASSFTGVLYEQYF.

This clonotype was counted many times. V gene TRBV12-3 or TRBV12-4 combines with J gene TRBJ2-1; perhaps TRBD2 as D (5 bases). Trimming stripped 6 bases from V and 10 bases from J, with 22 bases between. This CDR3 comprises 15 residues. The CDR3 nucleotides are TGTGCCAGCAGACGTCGGGGATCGAATTTAGGAGAGCAGTTCTTC. This encodes CASRRRGSNLGEQFF.

In its sample, this clonotype was seen a few times. The V and J genes are TRBV5-1 and TRBJ2-1; a weak D match, TRBD2 (5 bases). CDR3 length: 15 residues. Per germline, CDR1 SGHRS and CDR2 YFSETQ. V lost 2 bases and J lost 6, with 15 bases in between. This CDR3 is CASSFSGLPFNEQFF. CDR3 coding DNA: TGCGCCAGCAGCTTTTCCGGACTCCCCTTCAATGAGCAGTTCTTC.

The chain employs TRBV6-5 and TRBJ1-1; D remains unclear. CDR1 MNHEY and CDR2 SVGAGI come from the germline V gene. The CDR3 is 13 residues long. Trimming left V 2 bases short and J 3 bases short, with 7 bases between. This CDR3 is CASSYVEDTEAFF. As DNA, the CDR3 is TGTGCCAGCAGTTACGTAGAGGACACTGAAGCTTTCTTT.

The chain uses TRBV5-5 and TRBJ1-2; the match to TRBD1 covers 11 bases. The germline CDR1 and CDR2 sequences are SGHKS and YYEKEE (reference sequence). The CDR3 extends over 17 amino acids. The junction had 7 bases not matched to a gene; V was cut back by 3 bases and J by 0 bases. The CDR3 nucleotides read TGTGCCAGCAGCTCCCGGGACAGGGGGGTCTCTAACTATGGCTACACCTTC. Its translation is CASSSRDRGVSNYGYTF.

The rearrangement links TRBV12-3 or TRBV12-4 to TRBJ2-3, with D hard to call. The length of the CDR3 is 12 residues. The V end was cut by 6 bases, the J end by 5 bases, with 9 bases between. As DNA, the CDR3 is TGTGCCAGCAGCAAATCTGGAGATACGCAGTATTTT. Its translation is CASSKSGDTQYF.

The V call is TRBV20-1, the J call TRBJ2-2; D possibly matches TRBD1 or TRBD2 (5 bases each). Germline V gives CDR1 DFQATT, CDR2 SNEGSKA (reference sequence). The CDR3 extends over 14 amino acids. V shed 5 bases and J shed 1 base, with 11 bases lying between them. The CDR3, as DNA: TGCAGTGCTCGGGACGCCGAGAACACCGGGGAGCTGTTTTTT. Translating it yields CSARDAENTGELFF.